Listed below are T cell receptor beta chains from one sample, sequenced in a study of OX40 agonist ivuxolimab in advanced cancers. The table came from immunoSEQ multiplex PCR; TCRdb's copy has only in-frame clones and leaves some out. The sample holds about 55,000 clones, approximately 80% seen once. Sequencing used CD4+ or CD8+ T cells sorted from blood, obtained in a trial of the OX40 agonist ivuxolimab. These receptors all come from an adult with an advanced solid tumor such as melanoma, head and neck, liver or kidney cancer. Both conserved end residues are part of each CDR3. The D gene is left open where the match is weak. Clone size is not always given. Where it is, it says once, few, many or a class for expanded clones.

d_call	clone_size	v_call	j_call	cdr3_nt	cdr3_aa
NA	few	TRBV2	TRBJ1-6	TGTGCCAGCATAGGTCAGGGCCAGGCCTCCTCACCCCTCCACTTT	CASIGQGQASSPLHF
TRBD1	NA	TRBV7-6	TRBJ1-2	TGTGCCAGCAGCCCTAGGAGGACAGGGACCGATCATGGCTACACCTTC	CASSPRRTGTDHGYTF
TRBD1	NA	TRBV18	TRBJ2-7	TGTGCCAGCTCACCGGACAGGGGGATTTTTGGCGAGCAGTACTTC	CASSPDRGIFGEQYF
TRBD2	NA	TRBV5-4	TRBJ2-7	TGTGCCAGCAGCCTCCAAGTGATGGGGGGGGGAACCCACGAGCAGTACTTC	CASSLQVMGGGTHEQYF
TRBD1	NA	TRBV6-5	TRBJ2-3	TGTGCCAGCAGGGCGACAGGGCTTAGCACAGATACGCAGTATTTT	CASRATGLSTDTQYF
NA	NA	TRBV28	TRBJ1-5	TGTGCCAGCTACGGGGGGCTTTGGCAGCCCCAGCATTTT	CASYGGLWQPQHF
NA	NA	TRBV5-4	TRBJ2-5	TGTGCCAGCAGCTTGGGCCTAACATCCCAAGAGACCCAGTACTTC	CASSLGLTSQETQYF
NA	NA	TRBV7-2	TRBJ2-7	TGTGCCAGCAGCTTAGAGGGTTTCGGGTACGAGCAGTACTTC	CASSLEGFGYEQYF
NA	NA	TRBV7-2	TRBJ1-2	TGTGCCAGCAGCCTAGACGGCAGAAACTATGGCTACACCTTC	CASSLDGRNYGYTF
NA	NA	TRBV7-2	TRBJ1-5	TGTGCCAGCAGCTTACCTTCCACGAGCAATCAGCCCCAGCATTTT	CASSLPSTSNQPQHF
NA	NA	TRBV9	TRBJ1-4	TGTGCCAGCAGCGTAGCGTTGGGTGAAAAACTGTTTTTT	CASSVALGEKLFF
NA	NA	TRBV28	TRBJ1-2	TGTGCCTCGCGGAGGGCCGGAGGCACTGGCTACACCTTC	CASRRAGGTGYTF
NA	NA	TRBV6-1	TRBJ1-1	TGTGCCAGCAGTGAACACCGGGACGGCGGGGGTCTCTTT	CASSEHRDGGGLF
NA	few	TRBV7-3	TRBJ2-3	TGTGCCAGCAGCTTATCTGGCACAGATACGCAGTATTTT	CASSLSGTDTQYF
NA	NA	TRBV6-1	TRBJ1-4	TGTGCCCTATTTTCTAATGAAAAACTGTTTTTT	CALFSNEKLFF
TRBD1	NA	TRBV28	TRBJ1-4	TGTGCCAGCAGTACGCCGGACAGGGGGAATGAAAAACTGTTTTTT	CASSTPDRGNEKLFF
TRBD2	NA	TRBV11-2	TRBJ2-1	TGTGCCAGCAGCTTATATGGGACTAGCGGGCCCTTCAATGAGCAGTTCTTC	CASSLYGTSGPFNEQFF
NA	once	TRBV21-1	TRBJ1-4	TGTGCCAGCAGCAAAGAAAGCTGTGGCGCAACTAATGAAAAACTGTTTTTT	CASSKESCGATNEKLFF
TRBD2	once	TRBV5-4	TRBJ2-3	TGTGCCAGCAGCTCTCAGCGGGGCAGCACAGATACGCAGTATTTT	CASSSQRGSTDTQYF
NA	NA	TRBV19	TRBJ1-5	TGTGCCAGCGCTAGAGGGAGCAATCAGCCCCAGCATTTT	CASARGSNQPQHF
TRBD1	NA	TRBV6-9	TRBJ1-3	TGTGCCAGCAGTTTTATATTACAGGGGTCTGGAAACACCATATATTTT	CASSFILQGSGNTIYF
NA	NA	TRBV5-1	TRBJ2-2	TGCGCCAGCAACTTAGACGCGAACACCGGGGAGCTGTTTTTT	CASNLDANTGELFF
NA	NA	TRBV6-1	TRBJ1-2	TGTGCCAGCAGTGAAGGACAGAACTACTATGGCTACACCTTC	CASSEGQNYYGYTF
TRBD1	NA	TRBV7-8	TRBJ2-3	TGTGCCAGCAGCTTAGGGACAGGAGATACGCAGTATTTT	CASSLGTGDTQYF
TRBD1	NA	TRBV15	TRBJ2-1	TGTGCCACCAGCAGAGTGGACAGGGGAGAATTCAATGAGCAGTTCTTC	CATSRVDRGEFNEQFF
NA	few	TRBV19	TRBJ1-1	TGTGCCAGTAGTATACAGGGTTACGTTGGGTCCACTGAAGCTTTCTTT	CASSIQGYVGSTEAFF
TRBD1	NA	TRBV5-4	TRBJ1-5	TGTGCCAGCAGCCAGGGACAGGGGTTCAGCCAGCCCCAGCATTTT	CASSQGQGFSQPQHF
TRBD1	NA	TRBV5-8	TRBJ1-5	TGTGCCAGCAGCGGGGGAACAGGGGGCTCCAATCAGCCCCAGCATTTT	CASSGGTGGSNQPQHF
NA	NA	TRBV7-9	TRBJ2-1	TGTGCCAGCAGCTTAGCGGGAGGTAACAATGAGCAGTTCTTC	CASSLAGGNNEQFF
NA	few	TRBV19	TRBJ2-7	TGTGCCAGTAGTATTAAGACAGCTCCCTCCTACGAGCAGTACTTC	CASSIKTAPSYEQYF
NA	NA	TRBV27	TRBJ1-5	TGTGCCAGCAGTCGTCAGAATAGCAATCAGCCCCAGCATTTT	CASSRQNSNQPQHF
TRBD1	NA	TRBV28	TRBJ1-4	TGTGCCAGCAGTTCTCCCGGGACAGGGGATTTGCAGGCTAGTGAAAAACTGTTTTTT	CASSSPGTGDLQASEKLFF
NA	NA	TRBV25-1	TRBJ1-2	TGTGCCAGCAGTGATGCGGGGAGGTATGGCTACACCTTC	CASSDAGRYGYTF
TRBD2	NA	TRBV7-3	TRBJ2-5	TGTGCCAGCAGCCCTAGCGGGAGGGTGGGAGAGACCCAGTACTTC	CASSPSGRVGETQYF
NA	NA	TRBV19	TRBJ2-7	TGTGCCAGTAGTCTCGGGACTGAAAGCTCCTACGAGCAGTACTTC	CASSLGTESSYEQYF
NA	NA	TRBV6-8	TRBJ1-4	TGTGCCAGCAGTTCGGGATCACAACAGGGACCTAATGAAAAACTGTTTTTT	CASSSGSQQGPNEKLFF
NA	NA	TRBV6-1	TRBJ2-1	TGTGCCAGTCAGGGTAACTACAATGAGCAGTTCTTC	CASQGNYNEQFF
TRBD1	NA	TRBV5-1	TRBJ2-3	TGCGCCAGCCGACAGGGCGGCACAGATACGCAGTATTTT	CASRQGGTDTQYF
TRBD2	few	TRBV5-1	TRBJ2-7	TGCGCCAGCAGCCTTTCCCTCCGCCGGGAGGGGCGGGAGCAGTACTTC	CASSLSLRREGREQYF
NA	NA	TRBV7-9	TRBJ1-2	TGTGCCAGCAGCTTAAGGATGGAAGGGCCTACCTCTAACTATGGCTACACCTTC	CASSLRMEGPTSNYGYTF
NA	NA	TRBV6-5	TRBJ1-3	TGTGCCAGCAGTTACAGACCTCTCTCTGGAAACACCATATATTTT	CASSYRPLSGNTIYF
TRBD1	NA	TRBV7-9	TRBJ2-1	TGTGCCAGCAGCTTGCTAGGACAGGGTATTGAGCAGTTCTTC	CASSLLGQGIEQFF
NA	NA	TRBV5-6	TRBJ1-4	TGTGCCAGCAGCACGGTCCAGGGGCTCGGACTGTTTTTT	CASSTVQGLGLFF
NA	NA	TRBV19	TRBJ1-2	TGTGCCAGTAGCCACGCGGGGCCGGACTATGGCTACACCTTC	CASSHAGPDYGYTF
NA	NA	TRBV25-1	TRBJ1-2	TGTGCCAGCAGTGAAGAGGGGGGGCAGGGGCCTGCTAACTATGGCTACACCTTC	CASSEEGGQGPANYGYTF
NA	NA	TRBV9	TRBJ2-6	TGTGCCAGCAGCTTCTTAGGGGGGCCCACCGGGGCCAACGTCCTGACTTTC	CASSFLGGPTGANVLTF
NA	NA	TRBV30	TRBJ2-7	TGTGCCCTTACGGGTCCGTTTAGCTCCTACGAGCAGTACTTC	CALTGPFSSYEQYF
TRBD1	NA	TRBV6-6	TRBJ2-1	TGTGCCAGCAGGGGCGACAGGGGGCGCTGGGGTGAGCAGTTCTTC	CASRGDRGRWGEQFF